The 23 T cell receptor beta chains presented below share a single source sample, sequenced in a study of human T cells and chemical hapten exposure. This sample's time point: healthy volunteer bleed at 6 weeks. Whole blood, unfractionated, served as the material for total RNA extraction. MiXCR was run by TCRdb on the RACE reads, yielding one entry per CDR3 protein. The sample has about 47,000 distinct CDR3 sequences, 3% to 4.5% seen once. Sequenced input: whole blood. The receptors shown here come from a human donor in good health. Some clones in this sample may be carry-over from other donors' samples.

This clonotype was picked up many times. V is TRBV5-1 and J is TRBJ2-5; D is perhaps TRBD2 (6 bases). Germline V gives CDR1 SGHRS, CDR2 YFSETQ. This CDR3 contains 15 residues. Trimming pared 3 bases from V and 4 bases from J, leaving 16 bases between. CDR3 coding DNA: TGCGCCAGCAGCTACGGGACGGTCGGGGGAGAGACCCAGTACTTC. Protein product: CASSYGTVGGETQYF. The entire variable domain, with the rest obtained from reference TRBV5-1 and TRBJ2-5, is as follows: KAGVTQTPRYLIKTRGQQVTLSCSPISGHRSVSWYQQTPGQGLQFLFEYFSETQRNKGNFPGRFSGRQFSNSRSEMNVSTLELGDSALYLCASSYGTVGGETQYFGPGTRLLVL.

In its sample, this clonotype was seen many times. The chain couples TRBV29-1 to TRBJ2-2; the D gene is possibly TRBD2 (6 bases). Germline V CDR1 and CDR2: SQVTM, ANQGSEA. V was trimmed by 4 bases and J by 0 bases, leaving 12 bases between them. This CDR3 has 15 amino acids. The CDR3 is CSVVVSGSNTGELFF. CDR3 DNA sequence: TGCAGCGTTGTAGTTAGCGGCTCGAACACCGGGGAGCTGTTTTTT.

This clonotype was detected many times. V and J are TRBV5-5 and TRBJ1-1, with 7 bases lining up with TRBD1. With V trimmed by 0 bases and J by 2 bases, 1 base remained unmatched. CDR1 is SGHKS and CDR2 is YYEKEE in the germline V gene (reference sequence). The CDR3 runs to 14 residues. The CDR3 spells CASSLAGGNTEAFF. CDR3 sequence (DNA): TGTGCCAGCAGCTTGGCAGGGGGAAACACTGAAGCTTTCTTT.

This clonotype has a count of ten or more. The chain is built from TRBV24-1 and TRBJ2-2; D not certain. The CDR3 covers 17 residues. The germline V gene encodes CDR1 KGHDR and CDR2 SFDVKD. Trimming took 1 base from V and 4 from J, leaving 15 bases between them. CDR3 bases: TGTGCCACCAGTGATTTCGATCACCCCGGGCCCACCGGGGAGCTGTTTTTT. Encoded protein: CATSDFDHPGPTGELFF.

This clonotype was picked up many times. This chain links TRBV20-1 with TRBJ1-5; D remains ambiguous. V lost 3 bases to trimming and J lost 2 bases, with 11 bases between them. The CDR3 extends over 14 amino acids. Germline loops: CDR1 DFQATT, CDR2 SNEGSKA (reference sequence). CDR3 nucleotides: TGCAGTGCTAGGGGCAGAATAGGCAATCAGCCCCAGCATTTT. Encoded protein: CSARGRIGNQPQHF.

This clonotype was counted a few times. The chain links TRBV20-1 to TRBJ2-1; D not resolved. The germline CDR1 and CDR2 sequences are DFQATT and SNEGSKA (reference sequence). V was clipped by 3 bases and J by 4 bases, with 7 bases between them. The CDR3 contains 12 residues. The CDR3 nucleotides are TGCAGTGCTAGTGGCCCGTACAATGAGCAGTTCTTC. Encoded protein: CSASGPYNEQFF.

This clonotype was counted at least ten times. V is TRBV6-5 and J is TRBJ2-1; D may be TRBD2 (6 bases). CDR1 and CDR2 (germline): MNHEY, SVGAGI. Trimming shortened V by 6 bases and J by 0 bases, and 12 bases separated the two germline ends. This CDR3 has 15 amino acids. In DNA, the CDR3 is TGTGCCAGCAGGGCTAGCGCCAGCTCCTACAATGAGCAGTTCTTC. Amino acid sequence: CASRASASSYNEQFF.

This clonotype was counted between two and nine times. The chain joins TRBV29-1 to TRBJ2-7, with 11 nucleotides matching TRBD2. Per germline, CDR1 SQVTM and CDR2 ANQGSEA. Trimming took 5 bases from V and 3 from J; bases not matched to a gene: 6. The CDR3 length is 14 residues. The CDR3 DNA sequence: TGCAGCGTTCAGACTAGCGGGAACAGCTACGAGCAGTACTTC. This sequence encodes CSVQTSGNSYEQYF.

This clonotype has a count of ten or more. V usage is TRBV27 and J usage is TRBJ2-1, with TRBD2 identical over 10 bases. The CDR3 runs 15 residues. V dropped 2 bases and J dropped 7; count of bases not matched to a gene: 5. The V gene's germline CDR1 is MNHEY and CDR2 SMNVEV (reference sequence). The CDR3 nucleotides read TGTGCCAGCAGTTTAAAAGCGGGAGGGGGTAATGAGCAGTTCTTC. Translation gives CASSLKAGGGNEQFF.

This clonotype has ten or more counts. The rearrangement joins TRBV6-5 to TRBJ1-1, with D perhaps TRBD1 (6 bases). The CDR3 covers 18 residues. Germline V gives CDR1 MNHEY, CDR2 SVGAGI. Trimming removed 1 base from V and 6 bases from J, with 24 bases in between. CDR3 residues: CASSYFGVGGGLKAEAFF. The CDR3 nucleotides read TGTGCCAGCAGTTACTTCGGTGTGGGAGGGGGGCTAAAGGCTGAAGCTTTCTTT.

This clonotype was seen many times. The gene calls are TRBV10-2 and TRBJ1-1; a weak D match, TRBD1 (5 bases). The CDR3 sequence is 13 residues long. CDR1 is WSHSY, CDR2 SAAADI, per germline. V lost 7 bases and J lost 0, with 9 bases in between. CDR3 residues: CASTPTVNTEAFF. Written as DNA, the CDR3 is TGCGCCAGCACCCCGACAGTGAACACTGAAGCTTTCTTT.

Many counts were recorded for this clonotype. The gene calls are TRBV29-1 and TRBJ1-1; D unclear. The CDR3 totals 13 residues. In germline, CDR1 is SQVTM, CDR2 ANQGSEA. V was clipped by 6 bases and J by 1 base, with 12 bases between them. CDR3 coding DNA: TGCAGCGTATCAGCGTTTTCGAACACTGAAGCTTTCTTT. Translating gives CSVSAFSNTEAFF.

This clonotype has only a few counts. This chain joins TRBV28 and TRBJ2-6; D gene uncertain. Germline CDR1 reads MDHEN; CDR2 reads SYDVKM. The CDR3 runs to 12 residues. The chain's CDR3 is CASNSGANVLTF. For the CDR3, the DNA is TGTGCGAGTAATTCTGGGGCCAACGTCCTGACTTTC.

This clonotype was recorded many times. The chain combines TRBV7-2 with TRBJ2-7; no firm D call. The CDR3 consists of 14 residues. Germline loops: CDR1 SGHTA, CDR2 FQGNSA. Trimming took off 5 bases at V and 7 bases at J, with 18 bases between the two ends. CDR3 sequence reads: CASSPWTKVGEQYF. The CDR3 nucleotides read TGTGCCAGCAGCCCCTGGACCAAGGTCGGGGAGCAGTACTTC.

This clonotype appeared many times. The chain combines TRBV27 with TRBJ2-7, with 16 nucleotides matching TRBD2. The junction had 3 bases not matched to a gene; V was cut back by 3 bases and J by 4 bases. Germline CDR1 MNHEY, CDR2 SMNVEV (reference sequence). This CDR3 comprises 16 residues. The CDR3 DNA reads TGTGCCAGCAGTTTGTCGGGACTAGCGGGAGGGTACGAGCAGTACTTC. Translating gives CASSLSGLAGGYEQYF.

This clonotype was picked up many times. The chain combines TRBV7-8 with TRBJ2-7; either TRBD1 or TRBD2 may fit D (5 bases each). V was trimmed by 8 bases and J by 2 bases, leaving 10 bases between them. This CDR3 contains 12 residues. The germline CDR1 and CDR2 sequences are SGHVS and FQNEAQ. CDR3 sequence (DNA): TGTGCCAGCGCCGGGGCCGCCTACGAGCAGTACTTC. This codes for CASAGAAYEQYF.

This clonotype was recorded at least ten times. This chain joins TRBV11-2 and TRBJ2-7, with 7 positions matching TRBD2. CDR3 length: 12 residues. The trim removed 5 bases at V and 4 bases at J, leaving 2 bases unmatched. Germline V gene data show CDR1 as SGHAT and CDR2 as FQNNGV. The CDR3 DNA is TGTGCCAGCAGCCCGGGGGGTTACGAGCAGTACTTC. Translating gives CASSPGGYEQYF.

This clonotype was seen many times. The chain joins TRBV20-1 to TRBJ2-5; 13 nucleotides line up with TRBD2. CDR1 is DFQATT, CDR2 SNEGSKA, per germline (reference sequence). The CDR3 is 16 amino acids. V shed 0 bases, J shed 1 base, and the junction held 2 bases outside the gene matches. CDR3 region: CSARETSGGSQETQYF. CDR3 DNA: TGCAGTGCTAGAGAGACTAGCGGGGGGTCCCAAGAGACCCAGTACTTC.

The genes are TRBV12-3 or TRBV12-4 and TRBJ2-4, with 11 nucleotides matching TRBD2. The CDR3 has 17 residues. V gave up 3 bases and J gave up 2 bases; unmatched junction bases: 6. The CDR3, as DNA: TGTGCCAGCAGTTTCTCTCCTAGCGGGAGGCCCAAAAACATTCAGTACTTC. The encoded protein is CASSFSPSGRPKNIQYF.

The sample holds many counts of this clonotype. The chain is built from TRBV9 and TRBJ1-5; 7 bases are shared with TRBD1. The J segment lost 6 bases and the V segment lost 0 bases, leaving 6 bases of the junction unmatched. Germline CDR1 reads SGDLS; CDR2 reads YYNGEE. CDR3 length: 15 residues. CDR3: CASSVERQGIQPQHF. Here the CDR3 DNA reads TGTGCCAGCAGCGTAGAAAGACAGGGTATTCAGCCCCAGCATTTT.

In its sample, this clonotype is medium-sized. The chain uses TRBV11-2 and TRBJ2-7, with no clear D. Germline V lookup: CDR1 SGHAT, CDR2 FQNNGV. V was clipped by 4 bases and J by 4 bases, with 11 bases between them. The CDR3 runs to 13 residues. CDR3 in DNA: TGTGCCAGCAGCTCGGGTCCACAATACGAGCAGTACTTC. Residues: CASSSGPQYEQYF.

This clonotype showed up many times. CDR3: CASSPRGKGTEAFF. CDR3 nucleotides: TGTGCCAGCAGCCCCCGGGGGAAGGGCACTGAAGCTTTCTTT. The chain joins TRBV5-4 to TRBJ1-1; D perhaps matches TRBD1 (5 bases). There are 14 residues in the CDR3. V lost 4 bases, J lost 4 bases, and 14 bases lay in between. CDR1 and CDR2 from the germline V gene are SGHNT and YYREEE (reference sequence).

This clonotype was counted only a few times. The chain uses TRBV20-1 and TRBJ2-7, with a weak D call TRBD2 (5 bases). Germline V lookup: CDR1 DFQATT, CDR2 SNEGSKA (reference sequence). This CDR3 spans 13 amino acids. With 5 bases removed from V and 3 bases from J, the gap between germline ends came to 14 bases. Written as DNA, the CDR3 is TGCAGTGCTCAGGATGGGAGAGGCTACGAGCAGTACTTC. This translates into CSAQDGRGYEQYF.